Listed here are 31 T cell receptor beta chains from one sample, sequenced in a study of blood T cell repertoires in COVID-19. The assay was immunoSEQ multiplex PCR, and TCRdb's table has in-frame clones only and misses some. The table has 350,000 to 400,000 clones, roughly nine tenths seen once; the top ten hold over 0.7%. The material sequenced was PBMCs or T cells enriched from blood (not recorded which). The receptors shown here come from a woman in her thirties or forties who had been exposed to COVID-19.

This sequence joins TRBV11-2 and TRBJ1-2, with D unresolved. V gave up 2 bases and J gave up 1 base, with 5 bases separating them. The CDR3 spans 13 residues. The germline V gene encodes CDR1 SGHAT and CDR2 FQNNGV. The CDR3 loop reads CASSLNYNYGYTF. CDR3 bases: TGTGCCAGCAGCTTAAACTATAACTATGGCTACACCTTC.

The rearrangement uses TRBV14 and TRBJ1-3, with D possibly being TRBD1 (6 bases). The ends were cut back, 1 base at V and 2 bases at J, with 9 bases in the middle. Germline V CDR1 and CDR2: SGHDN, FVKESK. CDR3 length: 15 residues. Written as DNA, the CDR3 is TGTGCCAGCAGCCAAGGGCGGGGGCCTGGAAACACCATATATTTT. It yields the protein CASSQGRGPGNTIYF.

This chain connects TRBV5-5 to TRBJ2-7; 7 nucleotides match TRBD2. The CDR3 loop spans 13 amino acids. Germline CDR1 and CDR2: SGHKS and YYEKEE (reference sequence). J lost 3 bases, V lost 4 bases, and 4 bases had no gene match. The CDR3, as DNA: TGTGCCAGCAGCCCCGGGGGGAGCTACGAGCAGTACTTC. This gives the protein CASSPGGSYEQYF.

The V call is TRBV24-1, the J call TRBJ2-1; 9 bases agree with TRBD1. This CDR3 region has 16 residues. The germline CDR1 and CDR2 sequences are KGHDR and SFDVKD. V trimming: 5 bases; J trimming: 0 bases; junction bases outside the gene matches: 4. CDR3 in amino acids: CATSGQQGASYNEQFF. For the CDR3, the DNA is TGTGCCACCAGTGGCCAACAGGGGGCCTCCTACAATGAGCAGTTCTTC.

The CDR3 DNA is TGTGCCAGCAGCTCTCAGGGGGCTGACTATGGCTACACCTTC. Translated, it gives CASSSQGADYGYTF. The chain carries TRBV7-8 and TRBJ1-2; 8 bases are a match to TRBD1. This CDR3 comprises 14 residues. With V trimmed by 4 bases and J by 3 bases, 4 bases remained unmatched. The V gene's germline CDR1 is SGHVS and CDR2 FQNEAQ.

For the CDR3, the DNA is TGTGCCAGTAGTACCCCCCTTGGGCAGGGTTGGGGCTACACCTTC. It translates to CASSTPLGQGWGYTF. The V and J genes are TRBV19 and TRBJ1-2; a possible D gene is TRBD1 (5 bases). Germline lookup yields CDR1 LNHDA and CDR2 SQIVND (reference sequence). CDR3 size: 15 residues. The germline V and J ends were trimmed by 4 bases and 8 bases, with 20 bases remaining between them.

This clone has at least ten counts. This chain links TRBV5-1 with TRBJ2-7; 9 positions agree with TRBD1. The V segment lost 4 bases and the J segment 7 bases; nucleotides outside the gene matches: 15. The germline V gene encodes CDR1 SGHRS and CDR2 YFSETQ. The CDR3 length is 16 residues. The DNA of the CDR3 is TGCGCCAGCAGCCCCCGTCCCCGGGACAGGGTTGAAGAGCAGTACTTC. Protein: CASSPRPRDRVEEQYF.

V usage is TRBV6-5 and J usage is TRBJ1-2, with TRBD1 identical over 8 bases. Germline assignment: CDR1 MNHEY and CDR2 SVGAGI. This CDR3 has 14 amino acids. With 11 bases clipped from V and 7 bases from J, the junction kept 15 bases outside the gene matches. The CDR3 region is CALNGGQGAGGYTF. Written as DNA, the CDR3 is TGTGCCCTCAACGGTGGGCAGGGGGCTGGTGGCTACACCTTC.

The chain combines TRBV5-1 with TRBJ1-2, with TRBD1 as a possible D gene (5 bases). This CDR3 comprises 16 residues. V gave up 0 bases and J gave up 8 bases, with 20 bases separating them. CDR1 is SGHRS and CDR2 is YFSETQ in the germline V gene. DNA for the CDR3: TGCGCCAGCAGCTTGGTAATCGGACAAAGGGATAACGGCTACACCTTC. This sequence encodes CASSLVIGQRDNGYTF.

V and J are TRBV6-4 and TRBJ1-1, with a weak D call TRBD1 (6 bases). Per the germline V gene, CDR1 is MRHNA and CDR2 is SNTAGT. This CDR3 is 16 amino acids long. The V end lost 0 bases, the J end lost 6 bases, and 17 bases lay between the germline ends. The CDR3 is CASSDSSVSAGAEAFF. CDR3 DNA: TGTGCCAGCAGTGACTCTTCGGTGTCGGCAGGGGCTGAAGCTTTCTTT.

The V gene is TRBV19, the J gene TRBJ2-5, with 7 positions matching TRBD1. The germline V gene encodes CDR1 LNHDA and CDR2 SQIVND (reference sequence). J lost 0 bases, V lost 5 bases, and 18 bases had no gene match. This CDR3 has 19 residues. The CDR3 reads CASSPSLYDRAPYQETQYF. As DNA, the CDR3 is TGTGCCAGTAGTCCTAGCCTCTATGACAGGGCCCCCTACCAAGAGACCCAGTACTTC.

A single count supports this clone. The J gene is TRBJ1-5, the V gene TRBV2; a weak D match, TRBD1 (6 bases). This CDR3 has 13 amino acids. The germline V gene has CDR1 SNHLY and CDR2 FYNNEI. The germline V and J ends were trimmed by 3 bases and 9 bases, with 12 bases remaining between them. CDR3 coding DNA: TGTGCCAGCAGTGACCGCACAGGGCGGCCCCAGCATTTT. Translation: CASSDRTGRPQHF.

J is TRBJ2-7 and V is TRBV5-6; a possible D gene is TRBD2 (5 bases). Germline V gives CDR1 SGHDT, CDR2 YYEEEE. The CDR3 consists of 15 residues. V lost 1 base and J lost 7, with 18 bases in between. CDR3 sequence reads: CASSLLHRITGEQYF. The CDR3 region has the DNA TGTGCCAGCAGCTTGCTACACAGAATAACGGGAGAGCAGTACTTC.

This chain links TRBV4-3 with TRBJ1-1; possibly TRBD1 for D (6 bases). Trimming stripped 0 bases from V and 0 bases from J, with 11 bases between. The CDR3 is 16 amino acids. CDR1 is LGHNA and CDR2 is YSLEER in the germline V gene. The CDR3 DNA follows: TGCGCCAGCAGCCAAGAGGTCCAGGGGATGAACACTGAAGCTTTCTTT. Amino acids: CASSQEVQGMNTEAFF.

The chain joins TRBV7-3 to TRBJ2-1; perhaps TRBD2 as D (5 bases). This CDR3 has 13 residues. The V end lost 2 bases, the J end lost 9 bases, and 11 bases lay between the germline ends. The germline V gene has CDR1 SGHTA and CDR2 FQGTGA. This CDR3 is CASSLGLTSEQFF. CDR3 nucleotide sequence: TGTGCCAGCAGCTTAGGGCTAACTAGTGAGCAGTTCTTC.

This chain connects TRBV6-1 to TRBJ2-3; 7 bases match TRBD1. V was pared by 3 bases and J by 4 bases, with 13 bases of the junction left unmatched. CDR3 length: 17 amino acids. Germline lookup yields CDR1 MNHNS and CDR2 SASEGT. As DNA, the CDR3 is TGTGCCAGCAGTGACTGGGGAAGGGGGCGAGGCCCAGATACGCAGTATTTT. Its protein is CASSDWGRGRGPDTQYF.

This clone was seen a single time. The rearrangement uses TRBV7-6 and TRBJ1-1, with unresolved D. The CDR3 loop spans 14 amino acids. V was shortened by 3 bases and J by 1 base, with 9 bases between the two germline ends. Germline CDR1 and CDR2: SGHVS and FNYEAQ. The CDR3 region is CASSFGVGNTEAFF. Written as DNA, the CDR3 is TGTGCCAGCAGCTTCGGGGTGGGGAACACTGAAGCTTTCTTT. Combining the CDR3 with reference TRBV7-6 and TRBJ1-1 gives the whole variable domain GAGVSQSPRYKVTKRGQDVALRCDPISGHVSLYWYRQALGQGPEFLTYFNYEAQQDKSGLPNDRFSAERPEGSISTLTIQRTEQRDSAMYRCASSFGVGNTEAFFGQGTRLTVV.

The gene calls are TRBV30 and TRBJ1-1; weak D call: TRBD1 (5 bases). The germline gives CDR1 GTSNPN, CDR2 SVGIG (reference sequence). The CDR3 has 12 amino acids. The V end was cut by 5 bases, the J end by 0 bases, with 7 bases between. In DNA form, the CDR3 reads TGTGCCTGGGGGGCAGTGAACACTGAAGCTTTCTTT. Translation: CAWGAVNTEAFF. The full variable domain, with the rest looked up from reference TRBV30 and TRBJ1-1, is SQTIHQWPATLVQPVGSPLSLECTVEGTSNPNLYWYRQAAGRGLQLLFYSVGIGQISSEVPQNLSASRPQDRQFILSSKKLLLSDSGFYLCAWGAVNTEAFFGQGTRLTVV.

This clone turned up a few times. The V call is TRBV4-3, the J call TRBJ2-7; a possible D gene is TRBD2 (7 bases). The CDR3 sequence is 14 residues long. CDR1 LGHNA and CDR2 YSLEER come from the germline V gene. The V and J ends lost 3 bases and 5 bases respectively, with 14 bases between them. Here the CDR3 reads CASSHLRGAHEQYF. For the CDR3, the DNA is TGCGCCAGCAGCCATCTCCGGGGGGCTCACGAGCAGTACTTC.

The chain has TRBV4-1 and TRBJ1-3; D not certain. CDR3 length: 15 amino acids. The V and J ends lost 0 bases and 2 bases respectively, with 8 bases between them. CDR1 MGHRA and CDR2 YSYEKL come from the germline V gene. CDR3 sequence: CASSQDWSPGNTIYF. The CDR3 DNA reads TGCGCCAGCAGCCAAGACTGGAGTCCTGGAAACACCATATATTTT.

The table lists this clone with a count of one. The chain joins TRBV12-3 or TRBV12-4 to TRBJ1-2, with TRBD1 matching over 10 bases. The V and J ends lost 4 bases and 4 bases, in that order; junction bases with no gene match: 0. This CDR3 is built from 13 residues. The CDR3 region is CASSWDRGYGYTF. The CDR3 bases are TGTGCCAGCAGTTGGGACAGGGGCTATGGCTACACCTTC.

The CDR3 is CASSVAGTSGISETQYF. The CDR3 DNA is TGTGCCAGCAGCGTCGCCGGGACTAGCGGAATCTCAGAGACCCAGTACTTC. V and J are TRBV5-6 and TRBJ2-5; 11 bases agree with TRBD2. CDR3 length equals 17 residues. J gave up 4 bases and V 4 bases, and 12 bases lay outside the gene matches. The germline V gene encodes CDR1 SGHDT and CDR2 YYEEEE. Full variable domain (outside the CDR3, taken from reference TRBV5-6 and TRBJ2-5): DAGVTQSPTHLIKTRGQQVTLRCSPKSGHDTVSWYQQALGQGPQFIFQYYEEEERQRGNFPDRFSGHQFPNYSSELNVNALLLGDSALYLCASSVAGTSGISETQYFGPGTRLLVL.

Only a few counts were recorded for this clone. This chain links TRBV9 with TRBJ1-2; TRBD1 matches 7 bases. This CDR3 is built from 15 residues. V lost 4 bases to trimming and J lost 5 bases; unmatched junction nucleotides: 11. CDR1 is SGDLS, CDR2 YYNGEE, per germline. CDR3 DNA: TGTGCCAGCAGCCGGGAACCGACAGGGCGTTATGGCTACACCTTC. Protein: CASSREPTGRYGYTF.

J is TRBJ1-1 and V is TRBV7-3; D unclear. With 5 bases removed from V and 1 base from J, the gap between germline ends came to 14 bases. Germline V lookup: CDR1 SGHTA, CDR2 FQGTGA. The CDR3 contains 15 residues. The DNA for the CDR3 is TGTGCCAGCAGCCATGCCCGGGGATCGAACACTGAAGCTTTCTTT. This gives the protein CASSHARGSNTEAFF.

The J gene is TRBJ1-2, the V gene TRBV11-2; 9 bases fit TRBD1. The CDR3 is made up of 14 amino acids. Germline values: CDR1 SGHAT, CDR2 FQNNGV. With V trimmed by 3 bases and J by 3 bases, 2 bases remained unmatched. In DNA, the CDR3 is TGTGCCAGCAGCTTGACAGGGGGAGACTATGGCTACACCTTC. Its translation: CASSLTGGDYGYTF.

The V and J genes are TRBV5-1 and TRBJ2-6; TRBD1 agrees at 9 bases. The CDR3 consists of 20 residues. Losses at the gene ends were 0 bases for V and 0 bases for J; bases not matched to a gene: 10. Germline CDR1 and CDR2: SGHRS and YFSETQ. Here the CDR3 DNA reads TGCGCCAGCAGCTTGGGGGGAGAGGGACAGGGCAGCTCTGGGGCCAACGTCCTGACTTTC. Encoded protein: CASSLGGEGQGSSGANVLTF. Variable domain in full (rest from reference TRBV5-1 and TRBJ2-6): KAGVTQTPRYLIKTRGQQVTLSCSPISGHRSVSWYQQTPGQGLQFLFEYFSETQRNKGNFPGRFSGRQFSNSRSEMNVSTLELGDSALYLCASSLGGEGQGSSGANVLTFGAGSRLTVL.

The chain links TRBV7-9 to TRBJ2-1, with a tentative D call TRBD1 (6 bases). Trimming took 2 bases from V and 8 from J, leaving 13 bases between them. In germline, CDR1 is SEHNR, CDR2 FQNEAQ (reference sequence). CDR3 length: 14 amino acids. The CDR3 spells CASSLTGIGHEQFF. Here the CDR3 DNA reads TGTGCCAGCAGCTTAACAGGGATAGGACATGAGCAGTTCTTC.

The V call is TRBV7-2, the J call TRBJ2-7; tentatively, D is TRBD2 (6 bases). CDR3 size: 15 residues. Trimming removed 5 bases at V and 7 bases at J, with 21 bases between. The V gene's germline CDR1 is SGHTA and CDR2 FQGNSA. The CDR3 spells CASSHPPGGALEQYF. CDR3 DNA sequence: TGTGCCAGCAGCCATCCTCCCGGCGGGGCGCTGGAGCAGTACTTC.

The rearrangement joins TRBV11-2 to TRBJ1-2; D may be TRBD1 (5 bases). CDR3 size: 14 residues. Germline V gives CDR1 SGHAT, CDR2 FQNNGV. Trimming cost V 3 bases and J 1 base, with 9 bases left between them. The CDR3 loop is CASSFGGYNYGYTF. The CDR3 DNA reads as TGTGCCAGCAGCTTTGGGGGGTATAACTATGGCTACACCTTC.

This chain connects TRBV6-5 to TRBJ2-7, with TRBD1 as a possible D gene (7 bases). The CDR3 has 14 amino acids. The V and J ends lost 6 bases and 4 bases respectively, with 16 bases between them. Per germline, CDR1 MNHEY and CDR2 SVGAGI. The CDR3 region has the DNA TGTGCCAGCAGGCAGGGGGGAGCTAGGTACGAGCAGTACTTC. It is translated as CASRQGGARYEQYF.

This clone was recorded once. This chain joins TRBV7-9 and TRBJ2-5; D is unresolved. Germline lookup yields CDR1 SEHNR and CDR2 FQNEAQ (reference sequence). The length of the CDR3 is 13 residues. Trimming pared 3 bases from V and 2 bases from J, leaving 7 bases between. CDR3 coding DNA: TGTGCCAGCAGCTTGAGTAATCAAGAGACCCAGTACTTC. Translating gives CASSLSNQETQYF.